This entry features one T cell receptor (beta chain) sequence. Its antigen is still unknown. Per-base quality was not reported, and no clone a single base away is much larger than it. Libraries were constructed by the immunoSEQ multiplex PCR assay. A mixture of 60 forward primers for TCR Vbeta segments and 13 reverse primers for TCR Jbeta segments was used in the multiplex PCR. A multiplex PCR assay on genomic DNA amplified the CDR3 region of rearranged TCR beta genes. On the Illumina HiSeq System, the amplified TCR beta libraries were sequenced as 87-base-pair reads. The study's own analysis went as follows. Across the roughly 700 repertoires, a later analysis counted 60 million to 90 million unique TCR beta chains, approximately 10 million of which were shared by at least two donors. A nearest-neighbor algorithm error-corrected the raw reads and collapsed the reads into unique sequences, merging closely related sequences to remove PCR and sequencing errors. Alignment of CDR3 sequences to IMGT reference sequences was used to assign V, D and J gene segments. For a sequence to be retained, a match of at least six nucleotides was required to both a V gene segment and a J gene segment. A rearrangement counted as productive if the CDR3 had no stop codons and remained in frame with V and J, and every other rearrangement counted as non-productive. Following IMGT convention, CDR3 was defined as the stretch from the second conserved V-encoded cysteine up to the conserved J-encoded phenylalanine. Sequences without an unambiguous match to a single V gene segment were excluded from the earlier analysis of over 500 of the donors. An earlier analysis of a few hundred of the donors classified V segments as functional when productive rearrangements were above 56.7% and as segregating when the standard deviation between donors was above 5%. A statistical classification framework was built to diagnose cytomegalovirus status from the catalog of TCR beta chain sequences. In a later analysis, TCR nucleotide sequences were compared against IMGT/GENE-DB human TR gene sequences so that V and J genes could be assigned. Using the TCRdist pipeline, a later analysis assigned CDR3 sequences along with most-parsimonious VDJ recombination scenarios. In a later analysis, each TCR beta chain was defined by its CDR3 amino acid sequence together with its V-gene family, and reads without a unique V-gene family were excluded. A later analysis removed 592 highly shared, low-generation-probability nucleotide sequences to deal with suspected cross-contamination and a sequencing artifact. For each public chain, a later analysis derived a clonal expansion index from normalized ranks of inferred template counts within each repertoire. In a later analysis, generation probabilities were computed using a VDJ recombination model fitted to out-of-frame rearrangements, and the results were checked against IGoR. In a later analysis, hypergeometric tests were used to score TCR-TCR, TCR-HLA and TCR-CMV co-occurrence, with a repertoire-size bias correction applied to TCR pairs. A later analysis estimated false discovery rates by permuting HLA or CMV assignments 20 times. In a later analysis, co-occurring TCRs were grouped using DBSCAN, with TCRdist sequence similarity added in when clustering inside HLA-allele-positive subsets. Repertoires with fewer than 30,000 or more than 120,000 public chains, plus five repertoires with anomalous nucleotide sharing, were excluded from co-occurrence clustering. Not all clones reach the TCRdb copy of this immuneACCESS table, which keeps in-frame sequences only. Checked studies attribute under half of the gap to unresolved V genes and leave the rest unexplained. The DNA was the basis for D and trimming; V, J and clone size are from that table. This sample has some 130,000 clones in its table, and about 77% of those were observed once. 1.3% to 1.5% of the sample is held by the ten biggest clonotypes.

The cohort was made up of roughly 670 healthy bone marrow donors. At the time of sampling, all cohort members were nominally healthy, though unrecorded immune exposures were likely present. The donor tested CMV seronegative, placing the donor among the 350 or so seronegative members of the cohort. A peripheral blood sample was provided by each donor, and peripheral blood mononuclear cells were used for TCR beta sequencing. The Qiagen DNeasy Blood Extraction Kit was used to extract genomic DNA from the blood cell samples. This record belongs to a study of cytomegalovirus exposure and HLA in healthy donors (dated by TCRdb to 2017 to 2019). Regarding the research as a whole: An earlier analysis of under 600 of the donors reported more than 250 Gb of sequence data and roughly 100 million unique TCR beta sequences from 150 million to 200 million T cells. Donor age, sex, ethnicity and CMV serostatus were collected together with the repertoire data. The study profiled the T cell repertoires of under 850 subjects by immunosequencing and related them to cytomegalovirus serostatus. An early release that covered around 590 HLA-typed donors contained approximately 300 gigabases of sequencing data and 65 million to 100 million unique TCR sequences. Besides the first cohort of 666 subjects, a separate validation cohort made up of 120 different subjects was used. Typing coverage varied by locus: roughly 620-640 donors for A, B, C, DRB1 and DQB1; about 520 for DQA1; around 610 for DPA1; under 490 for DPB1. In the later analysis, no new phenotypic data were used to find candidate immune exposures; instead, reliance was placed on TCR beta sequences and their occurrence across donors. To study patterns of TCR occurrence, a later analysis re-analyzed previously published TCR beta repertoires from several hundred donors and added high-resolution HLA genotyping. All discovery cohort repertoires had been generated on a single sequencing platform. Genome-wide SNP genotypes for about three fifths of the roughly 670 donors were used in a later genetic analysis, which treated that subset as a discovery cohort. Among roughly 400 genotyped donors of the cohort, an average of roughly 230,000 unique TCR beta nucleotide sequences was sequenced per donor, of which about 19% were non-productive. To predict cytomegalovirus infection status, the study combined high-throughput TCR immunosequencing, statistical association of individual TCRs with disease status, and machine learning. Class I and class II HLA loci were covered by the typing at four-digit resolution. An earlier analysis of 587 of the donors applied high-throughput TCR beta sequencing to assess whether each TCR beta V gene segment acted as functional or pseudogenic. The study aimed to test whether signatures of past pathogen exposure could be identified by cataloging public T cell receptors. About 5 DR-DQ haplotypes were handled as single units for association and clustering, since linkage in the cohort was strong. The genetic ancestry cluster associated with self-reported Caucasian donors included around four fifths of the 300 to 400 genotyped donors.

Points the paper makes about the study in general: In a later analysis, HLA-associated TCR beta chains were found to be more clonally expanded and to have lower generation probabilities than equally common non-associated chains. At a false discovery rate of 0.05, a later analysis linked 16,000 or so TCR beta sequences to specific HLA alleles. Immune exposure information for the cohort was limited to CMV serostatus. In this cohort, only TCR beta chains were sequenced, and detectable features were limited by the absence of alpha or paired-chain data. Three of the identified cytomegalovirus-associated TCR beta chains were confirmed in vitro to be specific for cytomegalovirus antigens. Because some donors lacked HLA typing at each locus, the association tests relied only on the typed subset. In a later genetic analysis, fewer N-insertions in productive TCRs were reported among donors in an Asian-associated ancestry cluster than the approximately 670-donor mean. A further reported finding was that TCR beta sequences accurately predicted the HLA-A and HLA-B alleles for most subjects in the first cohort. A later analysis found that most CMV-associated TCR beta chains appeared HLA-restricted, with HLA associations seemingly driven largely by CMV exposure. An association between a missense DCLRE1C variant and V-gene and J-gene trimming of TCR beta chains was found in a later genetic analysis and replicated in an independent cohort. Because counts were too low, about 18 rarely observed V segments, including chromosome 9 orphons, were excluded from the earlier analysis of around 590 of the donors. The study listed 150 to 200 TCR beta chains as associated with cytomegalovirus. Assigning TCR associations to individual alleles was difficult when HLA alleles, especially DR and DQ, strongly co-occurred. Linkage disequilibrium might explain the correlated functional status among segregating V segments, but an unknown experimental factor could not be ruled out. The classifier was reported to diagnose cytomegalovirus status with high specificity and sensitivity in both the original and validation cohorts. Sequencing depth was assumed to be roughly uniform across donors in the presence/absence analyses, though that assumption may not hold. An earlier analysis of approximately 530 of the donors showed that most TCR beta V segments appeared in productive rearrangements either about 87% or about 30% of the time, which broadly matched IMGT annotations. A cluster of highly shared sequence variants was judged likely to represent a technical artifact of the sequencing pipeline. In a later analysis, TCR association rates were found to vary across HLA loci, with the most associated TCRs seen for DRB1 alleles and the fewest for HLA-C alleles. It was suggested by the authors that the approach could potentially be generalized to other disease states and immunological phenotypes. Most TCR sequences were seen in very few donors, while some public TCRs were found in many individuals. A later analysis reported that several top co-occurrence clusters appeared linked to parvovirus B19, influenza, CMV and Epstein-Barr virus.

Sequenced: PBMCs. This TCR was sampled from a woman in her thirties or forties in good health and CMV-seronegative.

For the CDR3, the sequence is CASSGLAGSYEQYF. The DNA reads as follows: TGTGCCAGCAGCGGACTAGCGGGGTCCTACGAGCAGTACTTC. This receptor chain uses TRBV6-1 and TRBJ2-7, with 12 middle bases fitting TRBD2. Per the germline V gene, MNHNS is the CDR1 and SASEGT is the CDR2. For this chain, trimming is 6 bases at the V end and 1 base at the J end, and the number of junction bases without a gene match is 1. Counted from cysteine to phenylalanine, this CDR3 has 14 amino acids. Of the read, only the CDR3 DNA is kept; its 42 bases are in frame from base 1.